Below are 17 T cell receptor beta chains sequenced from a single sample in a study of graft-versus-host responses after intestinal transplantation. Processed graft tissue released its intraepithelial and lamina propria lymphocytes. Measured with immunoSEQ multiplex PCR; TCRdb has only the in-frame clones, and not every one. The sample yields about 5,600 clones, about three quarters seen once. This material consisted of ileum tissue, taken 220 to 240 days after intestinal transplant. The receptors were gathered from a human patient who received an intestinal transplant, so some T cells may come from the graft donor.

The chain joins TRBV28 to TRBJ1-5; D possibly corresponds to TRBD1 (5 bases). The CDR3 runs to 17 residues. Germline CDR1 MDHEN, CDR2 SYDVKM. Trimming pared 6 bases from V and 0 bases from J, leaving 18 bases between. The CDR3 DNA reads as TGTGCCAGCAGAACCGGGACGGACCTTTTTAGCAATCAGCCCCAGCATTTT. Translated: CASRTGTDLFSNQPQHF.

The chain is built from TRBV6-8 and TRBJ2-5; no clear D. Germline CDR1 and CDR2: MNHGY and SAAAGT. This CDR3 has 13 residues. Between the trimmed V and J ends, which lost 6 bases and 13 bases, there was a span of 21 bases. CDR3 bases: TGTGCCAGCAGACCCATTCCGGCGGCCTCCCCGTACTTC. Its translation is CASRPIPAASPYF.

The chain links TRBV28 to TRBJ1-5; TRBD1 is a possible D gene (6 bases). Germline assignment: CDR1 MDHEN and CDR2 SYDVKM. The V and J ends lost 7 bases and 0 bases respectively, with 16 bases between them. This CDR3 contains 16 residues. The CDR3 here is CASNEIQGYSNQPQHF. The CDR3 nucleotides read TGTGCCAGCAACGAAATACAGGGTTATAGCAATCAGCCCCAGCATTTT.

The J gene is TRBJ1-2, the V gene TRBV18, with TRBD1 identical over 7 bases. CDR1 and CDR2 (germline): KGHSH, LQKENI. Trimming removed 2 bases from V and 8 bases from J; junction bases left unmatched: 14. The CDR3 has 16 residues. CDR3 bases: TGTGCCAGCTCACCATCCCTTGCCGACAGGGCGGGCGGCTACACCTTC. Translation: CASSPSLADRAGGYTF.

CDR3 amino acids: CASSVDLYNYGYTF. CDR3 DNA: TGTGCCAGCAGCGTAGACCTATATAACTATGGCTACACCTTC. This sequence joins TRBV9 and TRBJ1-2; no definite D call. The germline V gene has CDR1 SGDLS and CDR2 YYNGEE. The CDR3 extends over 14 amino acids. V shed 0 bases and J shed 1 base, with 7 bases lying between them.

This clone was recorded once. The chain recombines TRBV19 with TRBJ2-3; 9 positions match TRBD2. This CDR3 spans 16 amino acids. From germline, CDR1 is LNHDA and CDR2 SQIVND (reference sequence). Unmatched junction bases numbered 8, after V lost 3 bases and J lost 4 bases. As DNA, the CDR3 is TGTGCCAGTAGTATTCTGGCGGGGGGGGCCTCAGATACGCAGTATTTT. Translated: CASSILAGGASDTQYF.

The chain employs TRBV6-1 and TRBJ1-6; D unclear. The CDR3 has 11 residues. CDR1 is MNHNS and CDR2 is SASEGT in the germline V gene. The V end lost 6 bases, the J end lost 5 bases, and 2 bases lay between the germline ends. This CDR3 is CASRHNSPLHF. The CDR3 DNA reads TGTGCCAGCAGACATAATTCACCCCTCCACTTT.

This clone came up a few times. V usage is TRBV7-2 and J usage is TRBJ2-7; 10 nucleotides agree with TRBD1. CDR3 length: 16 amino acids. Per germline, CDR1 SGHTA and CDR2 FQGNSA. With V trimmed by 10 bases and J by 5 bases, 17 bases remained unmatched. CDR3 nucleotides: TGTGCCACCACAGAATTTGAGGGACAGGGGTCCCACGAGCAGTACTTC. It is translated as CATTEFEGQGSHEQYF.

This clone appeared once. The chain couples TRBV6-6 to TRBJ1-1, with a tentative D call TRBD1 (5 bases). Germline V gives CDR1 MNHNY, CDR2 SVGAGI (reference sequence). The CDR3 sequence is 16 residues long. Trimming shortened V by 6 bases and J by 0 bases, and 17 bases separated the two germline ends. CDR3 sequence: CASRRGGGGMNTEAFF. DNA for the CDR3: TGTGCCAGCAGGCGGGGGGGTGGGGGGATGAACACTGAAGCTTTCTTT.

This chain links TRBV9 with TRBJ2-7; 7 bases agree with TRBD1. The CDR3 contains 14 residues. Germline V gene data show CDR1 as SGDLS and CDR2 as YYNGEE. V lost 0 bases to trimming and J lost 0 bases; unmatched junction nucleotides: 0. CDR3 loop: CASSVGDSSYEQYF. The DNA for the CDR3 is TGTGCCAGCAGCGTAGGGGACAGCTCCTACGAGCAGTACTTC.

This clone was seen only a few times. The V call is TRBV6-5, the J call TRBJ1-1; the match to TRBD1 covers 9 bases. Germline V lookup: CDR1 MNHEY, CDR2 SVGAGI. This CDR3 spans 15 amino acids. V lost 3 bases to trimming and J lost 1 base; unmatched junction nucleotides: 3. The CDR3 region has the DNA TGTGCCAGCAGTTATACAGGGGGCGCGAACACTGAAGCTTTCTTT. Its protein product is CASSYTGGANTEAFF.

This clone has just a few counts. The CDR3 DNA is TGTGCCAGCAGTCGATTCGGACAAACCTCCGAGCAGTACTTC. Protein product: CASSRFGQTSEQYF. The rearrangement links TRBV6-1 to TRBJ2-7; D is perhaps TRBD1 (5 bases). The V gene lost 5 bases and the J gene lost 6 bases, with 17 bases spanning the gap. Germline V lookup: CDR1 MNHNS, CDR2 SASEGT. The CDR3 is made up of 14 amino acids.

This rearrangement joins TRBV7-2 to TRBJ1-2; the D is unclear. Trimming left V 3 bases short and J 0 bases short, with 8 bases between. The CDR3 covers 14 residues. CDR1 is SGHTA and CDR2 is FQGNSA in the germline V gene. In DNA, the CDR3 is TGTGCCAGCAGCTTGGGAAGTACTAACTATGGCTACACCTTC. Translated: CASSLGSTNYGYTF. Drawing the rest from reference TRBV7-2 and TRBJ1-2, the complete variable domain is GAGVSQSPSNKVTEKGKDVELRCDPISGHTALYWYRQSLGQGLEFLIYFQGNSAPDKSGLPSDRFSAERTGGSVSTLTIQRTQQEDSAVYLCASSLGSTNYGYTFGSGTRLTVV.

Comments on this clone: The same CDR3 also results from other DNA sequences found in this sample. The chain has TRBV5-1 and TRBJ2-7, with 14 bases that match TRBD2. Trimming cost V 0 bases and J 1 base; bases outside gene matches: 6. The CDR3 has 18 amino acids. Germline CDR1 and CDR2: SGHRS and YFSETQ. The CDR3 is CASSLGLAGGLVSYEQYF. The CDR3 DNA sequence: TGCGCCAGCAGCTTGGGACTAGCGGGGGGGTTGGTATCCTACGAGCAGTACTTC.

The sample holds one count of this clone. This rearrangement joins TRBV11-3 to TRBJ1-5, with 7 bases matching TRBD1. Trimming took 3 bases from V and 6 from J; bases not matched to a gene: 5. The germline V gene encodes CDR1 SGHNT and CDR2 YENEEA. The CDR3 covers 14 residues. DNA of the CDR3: TGTGCCAGCAGCTTGGGACAGACAGGTCAGCCCCAGCATTTT. Residues: CASSLGQTGQPQHF.

This clone was observed once. V gene TRBV1 combines with J gene TRBJ2-6; the listed D gene, TRBD2, was not tested against the DNA. TRBV1 is annotated as a pseudogene. The CDR3 consists of 12 residues. DNA for the CDR3: TGCACCAGCAGCCCTCGGGCCAACGTCCTGACTTTC. Translating gives CTSSPRANVLTF.

The gene calls are TRBV20-1 and TRBJ2-7; TRBD2 matches 9 bases. Germline V gene lookup returns CDR1 DFQATT and CDR2 SNEGSKA (reference sequence). The CDR3 has 11 residues. With V trimmed by 7 bases and J by 7 bases, 5 bases remained unmatched. The chain's CDR3 is CSGPRGGEQYF. CDR3 coding DNA: TGCAGTGGCCCGCGGGGGGGGGAGCAGTACTTC.